This record covers a single TCR beta chain. What it binds is unknown. Then a second PCR, running about 7 to 11 cycles, was carried out with a sample-barcoded 5' primer and a J-beta primer mix. TCRdb re-called the 5' RACE reads through MiXCR, storing one row per CDR3 protein. The table has 1,800,000 or so distinct CDR3 sequences, about two fifths seen once. This sample is drawn from a study of blood T cells in healthy people across ages. Study conclusions and caveats: Without sorted subsets, naive and antigen-experienced compartments could not be conclusively compared.

With 0 bases removed from V and 4 bases from J, the gap between germline ends came to 10 bases. The CDR3 consists of 15 residues. Germline assignment: CDR1 SGDLS and CDR2 YYNGEE. The source is a human donor in good health. What was sequenced was blood. J is TRBJ1-4 and V is TRBV9, with a possible D match to TRBD1 (6 bases). The CDR3 region is CASSVGGQRNEKLFF. The DNA for the CDR3 is TGTGCCAGCAGCGTAGGGGGACAACGTAATGAAAAACTGTTTTTT.